This TCR beta chain was sequenced during a study of human T cells and chemical hapten exposure. Study as a whole: The study lasted approximately 25 weeks, and patients were dosed weekly with diphenylcyclopropenone on the scalp throughout.

Via MiXCR, TCRdb re-called the RACE reads, giving one row per CDR3 protein. Of about 190,000 distinct CDR3 sequences in the sample, 24% were seen once. Specified time point: patch test 3, about 24 weeks after DPC sensitization. The treatment is: therapeutic diphenylcyclopropenone sensitization with weekly scalp DPC. CDR3 size: 13 residues. Germline CDR1 DFQATT, CDR2 SNEGSKA (reference sequence). The germline V and J ends were trimmed by 7 bases and 5 bases, with 12 bases remaining between them. This clonotype was seen only a few times. Sample: whole blood, taken in connection with sensitization to the hapten diphenylcyclopropenone (DPC). The J gene is TRBJ1-6, the V gene TRBV20-1, with TRBD1 as a possible D gene (5 bases). The receptor comes from a woman between 35 and 50 years old with alopecia areata. Some clones in this sample may be carry-over from other donors' samples. CDR3 in amino acids: CSVPGRNNSPLHF. The CDR3, as DNA: TGCAGTGTTCCGGGACGCAATAATTCACCCCTCCACTTT.